This passage covers 32 T cell receptor beta chains from one sample sequenced in a study of blood T cells in healthy people across ages. Through a sample-barcoded 5' primer and a J-beta primer mix, a second PCR was run for roughly 7 to 11 cycles. TCRdb re-derived calls from the 5' RACE reads in MiXCR, one entry per CDR3 protein. Seen here are about 1,500,000 distinct CDR3 sequences, approximately 38% observed once, and the top ten hold under 8%. The sequencing input was blood. The receptors here all came from a young woman in good health.

This clonotype was observed a few times. The genes are TRBV7-2 and TRBJ1-1; possible D gene TRBD1, 5 bases. This CDR3 spans 13 amino acids. Germline assignment: CDR1 SGHTA and CDR2 FQGNSA. V shed 5 bases and J shed 4 bases, with 11 bases lying between them. This CDR3 is CASSVTVGTEAFF. For the CDR3, the DNA is TGTGCCAGCAGCGTGACAGTAGGCACTGAAGCTTTCTTT.

J is TRBJ2-7 and V is TRBV7-9; no firm D call. Trimming shortened V by 5 bases and J by 2 bases, and 13 bases separated the two germline ends. The CDR3 sequence is 14 residues long. Germline V gene data show CDR1 as SEHNR and CDR2 as FQNEAQ (reference sequence). The CDR3 loop reads CASSLDTATYEQYF. CDR3 DNA sequence: TGTGCCAGCAGCCTTGACACAGCCACCTACGAGCAGTACTTC.

The sample holds a few counts of this clonotype. This rearrangement joins TRBV9 to TRBJ1-6; no clear D gene. The ends were cut back, 5 bases at V and 8 bases at J, with 11 bases in the middle. The CDR3 spans 13 residues. Per the germline V gene, CDR1 is SGDLS and CDR2 is YYNGEE. The CDR3 DNA follows: TGTGCCAGCAGTAATTTAGAGGATTCACCCCTCCACTTT. Translating it yields CASSNLEDSPLHF.

The chain joins TRBV7-9 to TRBJ2-4; D not certain. The DNA matches TRBJ2-7 better at its end, which makes the J call doubtful. Germline assignment: CDR1 SEHNR and CDR2 FQNEAQ (reference sequence). The CDR3 covers 16 residues. The CDR3 region has the DNA TGTGCCAGCAGTTCCACTATGACGGAGCGCTGGGGCGAGCAGTACTTC. Translated, it gives CASSSTMTERWGEQYF.

This clonotype was picked up a small number of times. The chain uses TRBV20-1 and TRBJ2-1, with D possibly being TRBD1 (5 bases). Trimming took 7 bases from V and 4 from J, leaving 14 bases between them. From germline, CDR1 is DFQATT and CDR2 SNEGSKA (reference sequence). This CDR3 region has 13 residues. The CDR3 here is CSVTRREYNEQFF. The CDR3 DNA sequence: TGCAGTGTCACGCGCAGGGAATACAATGAGCAGTTCTTC.

The chain employs TRBV20-1 and TRBJ2-3, with 7 bases identical to TRBD2. The V gene end was trimmed by 5 bases and the J gene end by 5 bases; junction bases not matched to a gene: 13. Germline lookup yields CDR1 DFQATT and CDR2 SNEGSKA (reference sequence). CDR3 size: 15 residues. CDR3 DNA sequence: TGCAGTGCTCCTTGGACTAGTTGGAAGGAAGATACGCAGTATTTT. Its protein product is CSAPWTSWKEDTQYF.

Many counts were recorded for this clonotype. The chain couples TRBV5-1 to TRBJ2-7; a possible D gene is TRBD2 (5 bases). From germline, CDR1 is SGHRS and CDR2 YFSETQ. The V end was cut by 0 bases, the J end by 1 base, with 11 bases between. The CDR3 consists of 15 residues. The CDR3 here is CASSLAGVSSYEQYF. In DNA, the CDR3 is TGCGCCAGCAGCTTGGCCGGGGTCTCTTCCTACGAGCAGTACTTC.

The sample holds a few counts of this clonotype. This chain links TRBV7-9 with TRBJ1-5; tentative D call: TRBD1 (5 bases). Germline lookup yields CDR1 SEHNR and CDR2 FQNEAQ (reference sequence). This CDR3 is 14 amino acids long. V dropped 5 bases and J dropped 5 bases, with 13 bases sitting between them. CDR3 DNA sequence: TGTGCCAGCAGCCAGGGACCGATTGATCAGCCCCAGCATTTT. As protein: CASSQGPIDQPQHF.

This clonotype was seen many times. This chain's CDR3 is CSARDSPYEQYF. The CDR3 nucleotides read TGCAGCGCCAGGGACAGCCCCTACGAGCAGTACTTC. This sequence joins TRBV20-1 and TRBJ2-7; TRBD1 matches 7 bases. The CDR3 sequence is 12 residues long. The V gene's germline CDR1 is DFQATT and CDR2 SNEGSKA (reference sequence).

The V gene is TRBV27, the J gene TRBJ2-6, with D possibly being TRBD1 or TRBD2 (5 bases each). The CDR3 extends over 18 amino acids. V lost 6 bases and J lost 0, with 18 bases in between. CDR1 is MNHEY, CDR2 SMNVEV, per germline (reference sequence). DNA of the CDR3: TGTGCCAGCAGCCCCAGGGCGGGCTTGATCTCTGGGGCCAACGTCCTGACTTTC. The encoded protein is CASSPRAGLISGANVLTF.

This clonotype has a handful of counts. The CDR3 DNA reads as TGCAGCGTTACGTCCCGACAGGTAGAGGGAGAGACCCAGTACTTC. Protein: CSVTSRQVEGETQYF. The chain carries TRBV29-1 and TRBJ2-5, with TRBD1 as a possible D gene (6 bases). The CDR3 has 15 residues. Germline V gene sequence: CDR1 SQVTM, CDR2 ANQGSEA. With 5 bases removed from V and 4 bases from J, the gap between germline ends came to 20 bases.

This clonotype was seen many times. The rearrangement joins TRBV29-1 to TRBJ2-1, with D possibly TRBD2 on 7 matching bases. The CDR3 has 15 amino acids. Germline-derived CDR1 and CDR2 are SQVTM and ANQGSEA. Written as DNA, the CDR3 is TGCAGTGGAAGGGGGGGGGGCGACTCCTACAATGAGCAGTTCTTC. Translated: CSGRGGGDSYNEQFF.

V and J are TRBV27 and TRBJ2-3; TRBD2 matches 13 bases. The J segment lost 0 bases and the V segment lost 6 bases, leaving 6 bases of the junction unmatched. The CDR3 runs 17 residues. Germline assignment: CDR1 MNHEY and CDR2 SMNVEV (reference sequence). CDR3 nucleotide sequence: TGTGCCAGCAGCCGCCGGACTAGCGGGGGAAGCACAGATACGCAGTATTTT. It encodes CASSRRTSGGSTDTQYF.

This clonotype was detected only a few times. This chain links TRBV4-2 with TRBJ2-7; 9 bases align to TRBD2. V shed 1 base and J 3 bases; nucleotides not matched to a gene: 7. The CDR3 contains 16 residues. CDR1 and CDR2 (germline): LGHNA, YNFKEQ. CDR3 nucleotides: TGTGCCAGCAGCCAAGGAGTAGCGGGAGAAGTCTACGAGCAGTACTTC. This sequence encodes CASSQGVAGEVYEQYF.

This clonotype showed up just once. The V and J genes are TRBV27 and TRBJ2-5; 8 nucleotides match TRBD1. The last part of the DNA fits TRBJ2-7 better; the J call may be wrong. CDR1 and CDR2 (germline): MNHEY, SMNVEV (reference sequence). This CDR3 spans 16 amino acids. CDR3 protein: CASSLSGTGSSSEQYF. The CDR3 DNA is TGTGCCAGCAGTCTCTCCGGGACAGGATCTTCTTCCGAGCAGTACTTC.

This chain uses TRBV5-6 with TRBJ2-5; 7 nucleotides align to TRBD1. J gave up 5 bases and V 4 bases, and 8 bases lay outside the gene matches. The CDR3 runs to 14 residues. The germline gives CDR1 SGHDT, CDR2 YYEEEE. CDR3 sequence: CASSIRQGGETQYF. As DNA, the CDR3 is TGTGCCAGCAGCATACGACAGGGCGGCGAGACCCAGTACTTC. The full variable domain, completed using reference TRBV5-6 and TRBJ2-5, is DAGVTQSPTHLIKTRGQQVTLRCSPKSGHDTVSWYQQALGQGPQFIFQYYEEEERQRGNFPDRFSGHQFPNYSSELNVNALLLGDSALYLCASSIRQGGETQYFGPGTRLLVL.

The chain uses TRBV7-9 and TRBJ2-1, with D perhaps matching TRBD2 (6 bases). CDR1 SEHNR and CDR2 FQNEAQ come from the germline V gene (reference sequence). The CDR3 runs to 16 residues. Trimming pared 5 bases from V and 6 bases from J, leaving 20 bases between. The CDR3 DNA sequence: TGTGCCAGCAGCGCCTTCGGGGGACCCGGGGGCAATGAGCAGTTCTTC. It codes for CASSAFGGPGGNEQFF.

This chain links TRBV20-1 with TRBJ2-7; TRBD1 agrees at 9 bases. This CDR3 spans 14 amino acids. From germline, CDR1 is DFQATT and CDR2 SNEGSKA (reference sequence). J gave up 4 bases and V 4 bases, and 8 bases lay outside the gene matches. The CDR3 bases are TGCAGTGCTAAAAGGAGGGACAGGGTTTACGAGCAGTACTTC. It encodes CSAKRRDRVYEQYF.

This clonotype has only a few counts. The chain uses TRBV6-6 and TRBJ1-2, with D perhaps TRBD1 (6 bases). The CDR3 covers 13 residues. V was shortened by 9 bases and J by 6 bases, with 17 bases between the two germline ends. Germline V CDR1 and CDR2: MNHNY, SVGAGI (reference sequence). This CDR3 is CASSRGGIDGYTF. In DNA, the CDR3 is TGTGCCAGTTCCAGAGGGGGGATTGATGGCTACACCTTC.

This clonotype was found a few times. The chain uses TRBV10-3 and TRBJ2-2; tentatively, D is TRBD1 (5 bases). Germline V gene lookup returns CDR1 ENHRY and CDR2 SYGVKD. This CDR3 region has 14 residues. V gave up 4 bases and J gave up 3 bases, with 9 bases separating them. The CDR3 coding sequence is TGTGCCATCAGTGGGGGCTCGGACACCGGGGAGCTGTTTTTT. This codes for CAISGGSDTGELFF.

The sample holds a few counts of this clonotype. The rearrangement uses TRBV4-1 and TRBJ2-5, with a tentative D call TRBD2 (6 bases). The V and J ends lost 2 bases and 3 bases respectively, with 10 bases between them. This CDR3 region has 14 residues. Per germline, CDR1 MGHRA and CDR2 YSYEKL. CDR3 protein: CASSQFPGEETQYF. The CDR3 coding sequence is TGCGCCAGCAGCCAATTTCCGGGGGAAGAGACCCAGTACTTC.

This clonotype was picked up one time. This chain links TRBV5-8 with TRBJ2-7, with 7 bases identical to TRBD2. There are 13 residues in the CDR3. In germline, CDR1 is SGHTS, CDR2 YDEGEE. The V segment lost 4 bases and the J segment 5 bases; nucleotides outside the gene matches: 6. The CDR3 DNA is TGTGCCAGCAGCGGTCGTGCGGGAGACGAGCAGTACTTC. Its translation is CASSGRAGDEQYF.

V gene TRBV10-3 combines with J gene TRBJ2-3, with TRBD2 matching over 9 bases. CDR1 and CDR2 (germline): ENHRY, SYGVKD. The CDR3 contains 14 residues. V trimming: 10 bases; J trimming: 0 bases; junction bases outside the gene matches: 5. CDR3 amino acids: CATAGGASTDTQYF. For the CDR3, the DNA is TGTGCCACAGCGGGGGGCGCTAGCACAGATACGCAGTATTTT.

The gene calls are TRBV6-1 and TRBJ2-6; D is unclear. This CDR3 is 17 amino acids long. Germline CDR1 reads MNHNS; CDR2 reads SASEGT. V was clipped by 6 bases and J by 0 bases, with 15 bases between them. The CDR3 DNA sequence: TGTGCCAGCAGACGACCCGGGTCAAGCTCTGGGGCCAACGTCCTGACTTTC. Amino acids: CASRRPGSSSGANVLTF.

This clonotype showed up just a few times. V gene TRBV29-1 combines with J gene TRBJ2-1; either TRBD1 or TRBD2 may supply D (6 bases each). Germline CDR1 and CDR2: SQVTM and ANQGSEA. The CDR3 covers 15 residues. The ends were cut back, 3 bases at V and 6 bases at J, with 18 bases in the middle. The CDR3 loop is CSVERPGEVGNEQFF. The CDR3 DNA is TGCAGCGTTGAGCGGCCAGGGGAGGTGGGCAATGAGCAGTTCTTC.

This clonotype was seen a handful of times. The gene calls are TRBV29-1 and TRBJ2-7; D assignment may be TRBD1 or TRBD2 (7 bases each). Germline lookup yields CDR1 SQVTM and CDR2 ANQGSEA. The CDR3 loop spans 15 amino acids. V gave up 3 bases and J gave up 2 bases, with 17 bases separating them. DNA for the CDR3: TGCAGCGTTGAGGGAGGGACAGATAAAGCCTACGAGCAGTACTTC. It specifies CSVEGGTDKAYEQYF.

This clonotype has only a few counts. This rearrangement joins TRBV4-1 to TRBJ1-1; D uncertain. V shed 4 bases and J shed 10 bases, with 16 bases lying between them. The CDR3 covers 13 residues. Germline CDR1 reads MGHRA; CDR2 reads YSYEKL. For the CDR3, the DNA is TGCGCCAGCAGCCTCGAGGTAGCTGGCGGAGCTTTCTTT. Encoded protein: CASSLEVAGGAFF.

J is TRBJ2-3 and V is TRBV29-1, with 11 nucleotides matching TRBD2. Germline V lookup: CDR1 SQVTM, CDR2 ANQGSEA. With V trimmed by 3 bases and J by 5 bases, 4 bases remained unmatched. CDR3 length: 14 residues. The CDR3 protein is CSVDQLAGGDTQYF. CDR3 bases: TGCAGCGTTGATCAGCTAGCGGGAGGAGATACGCAGTATTTT.

There are a few counts of this clonotype. This chain connects TRBV28 to TRBJ2-1; 14 nucleotides align to TRBD2. Germline values: CDR1 MDHEN, CDR2 SYDVKM. The CDR3 loop spans 17 amino acids. With 0 bases clipped from V and 10 bases from J, the junction kept 8 bases outside the gene matches. The DNA of the CDR3 is TGTGCCAGCAGTTTATGGGGGTGGACTAGCGGGGGGTACGAGCAGTTCTTC. This encodes CASSLWGWTSGGYEQFF.

In its sample, this clonotype was seen a few times. In DNA form, the CDR3 reads TGTGCCAGGGGACAGGGTACCACAGATACGCAGTATTTT. This encodes CARGQGTTDTQYF. The J gene is TRBJ2-3, the V gene TRBV2; TRBD1 matches at 9 bases. CDR3 length: 13 amino acids. Looked up from germline, CDR1 is SNHLY and CDR2 is FYNNEI. V was pared by 9 bases and J by 2 bases, with 3 bases of the junction left unmatched. The full variable domain, rest sourced from reference TRBV2 and TRBJ2-3, is EPEVTQTPSHQVTQMGQEVILRCVPISNHLYFYWYRQILGQKVEFLVSFYNNEISEKSEIFDDQFSVERPDGSNFTLKIRSTKLEDSAMYFCARGQGTTDTQYFGPGTRLTVL.

Here the CDR3 reads CASSPSNAGTREQYF. CDR3 in DNA: TGTGCCAGCAGCCCATCGAACGCCGGGACGAGGGAGCAGTACTTC. The gene calls are TRBV4-2 and TRBJ2-7; D is tentatively TRBD1 or TRBD2 (5 bases each). V was shortened by 4 bases and J by 7 bases, with 20 bases between the two germline ends. The CDR3 loop spans 15 amino acids. Per germline, CDR1 LGHNA and CDR2 YNFKEQ.

Here the CDR3 reads CASKTGTSGSWSYEQYF. For the CDR3, the DNA is TGCGCCAGCAAAACGGGGACTAGCGGGAGTTGGTCCTACGAGCAGTACTTC. The V gene is TRBV5-1, the J gene TRBJ2-7; TRBD2 matches 14 bases. Per germline, CDR1 SGHRS and CDR2 YFSETQ. J gave up 1 base and V 6 bases, and 9 bases lay outside the gene matches. The CDR3 spans 17 residues.